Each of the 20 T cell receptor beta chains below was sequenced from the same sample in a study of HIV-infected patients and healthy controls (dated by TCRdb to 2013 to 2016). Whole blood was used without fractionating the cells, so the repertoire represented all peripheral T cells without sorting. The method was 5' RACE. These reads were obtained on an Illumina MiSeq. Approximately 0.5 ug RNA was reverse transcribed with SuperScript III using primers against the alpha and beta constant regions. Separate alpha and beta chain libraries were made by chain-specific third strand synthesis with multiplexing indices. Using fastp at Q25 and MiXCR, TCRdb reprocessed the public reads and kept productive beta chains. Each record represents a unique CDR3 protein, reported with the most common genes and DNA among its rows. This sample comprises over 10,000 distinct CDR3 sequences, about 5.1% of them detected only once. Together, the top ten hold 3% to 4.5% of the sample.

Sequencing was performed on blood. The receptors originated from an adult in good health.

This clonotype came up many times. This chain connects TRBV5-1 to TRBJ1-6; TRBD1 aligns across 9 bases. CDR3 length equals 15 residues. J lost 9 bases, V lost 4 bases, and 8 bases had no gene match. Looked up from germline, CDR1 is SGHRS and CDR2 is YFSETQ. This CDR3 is CASSLSGQGSSPLHF. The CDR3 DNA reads TGCGCCAGCAGCCTGTCGGGACAGGGCTCTTCACCCCTCCACTTT.

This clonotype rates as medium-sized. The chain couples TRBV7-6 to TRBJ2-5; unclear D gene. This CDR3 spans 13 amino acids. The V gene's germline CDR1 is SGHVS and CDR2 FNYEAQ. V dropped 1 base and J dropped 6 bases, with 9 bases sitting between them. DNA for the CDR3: TGTGCCAGCAGCTTAGAGACCCCCCAGACCCAGTACTTC. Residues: CASSLETPQTQYF.

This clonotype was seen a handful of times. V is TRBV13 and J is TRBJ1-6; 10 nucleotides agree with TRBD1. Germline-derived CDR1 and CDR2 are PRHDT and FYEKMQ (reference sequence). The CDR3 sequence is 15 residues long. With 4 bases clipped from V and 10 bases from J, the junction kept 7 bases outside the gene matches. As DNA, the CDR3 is TGTGCCAGCAGCTCTCGCTTGGACAGGGGGTCACCCCTCCACTTT. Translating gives CASSSRLDRGSPLHF.

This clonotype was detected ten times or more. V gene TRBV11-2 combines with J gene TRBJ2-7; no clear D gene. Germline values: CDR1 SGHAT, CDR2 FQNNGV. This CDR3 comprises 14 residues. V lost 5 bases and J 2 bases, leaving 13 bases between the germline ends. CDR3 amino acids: CASSHGWGTYEQYF. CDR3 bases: TGTGCCAGCAGCCATGGTTGGGGAACCTACGAGCAGTACTTC.

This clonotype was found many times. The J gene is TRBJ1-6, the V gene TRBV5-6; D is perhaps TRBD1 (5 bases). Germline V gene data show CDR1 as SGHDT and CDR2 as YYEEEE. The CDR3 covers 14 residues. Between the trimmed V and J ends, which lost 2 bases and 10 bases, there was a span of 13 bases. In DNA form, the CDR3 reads TGTGCCAGCAGCTTTGGCAGGGTAGGCTCACCCCTCCACTTT. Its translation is CASSFGRVGSPLHF.

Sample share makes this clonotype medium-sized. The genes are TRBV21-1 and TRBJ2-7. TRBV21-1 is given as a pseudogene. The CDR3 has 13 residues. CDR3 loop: CASSRHAAYEQYF. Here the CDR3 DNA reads TGTGCCAGCTCGAGACACGCTGCCTACGAGCAGTACTTC.

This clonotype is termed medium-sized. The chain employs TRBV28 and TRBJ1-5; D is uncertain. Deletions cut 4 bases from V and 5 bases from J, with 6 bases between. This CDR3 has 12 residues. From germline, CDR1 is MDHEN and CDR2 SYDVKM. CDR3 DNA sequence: TGTGCCAGCAGTTCCCCGGATCAGCCCCAGCATTTT. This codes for CASSSPDQPQHF.

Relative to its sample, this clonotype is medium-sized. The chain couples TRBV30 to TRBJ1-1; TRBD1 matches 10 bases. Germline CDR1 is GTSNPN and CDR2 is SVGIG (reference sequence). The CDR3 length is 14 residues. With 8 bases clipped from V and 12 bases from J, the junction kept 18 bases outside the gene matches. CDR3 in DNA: TGTGCCCAGGCCCCCCCCGGGACAGGGGAGAGGACTTTCTTT. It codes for CAQAPPGTGERTFF. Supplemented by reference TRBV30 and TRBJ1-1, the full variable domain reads SQTIHQWPATLVQPVGSPLSLECTVEGTSNPNLYWYRQAAGRGLQLLFYSVGIGQISSEVPQNLSASRPQDRQFILSSKKLLLSDSGFYLCAQAPPGTGERTFFGQGTRLTVV.

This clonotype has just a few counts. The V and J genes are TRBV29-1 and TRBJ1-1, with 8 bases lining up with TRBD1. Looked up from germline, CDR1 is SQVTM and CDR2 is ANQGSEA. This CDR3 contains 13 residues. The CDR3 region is CNVRQGMNTEAFF. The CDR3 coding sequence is TGCAACGTACGACAGGGGATGAACACTGAAGCTTTCTTT. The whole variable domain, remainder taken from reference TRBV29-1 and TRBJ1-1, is SAVISQKPSRDICQRGTSLTIQCQVDSQVTMMFWYRQQPGQSLTLIATANQGSEATYESGFVIDKFPISRPNLTFSTLTVSNMSPEDSSIYLCNVRQGMNTEAFFGQGTRLTVV.

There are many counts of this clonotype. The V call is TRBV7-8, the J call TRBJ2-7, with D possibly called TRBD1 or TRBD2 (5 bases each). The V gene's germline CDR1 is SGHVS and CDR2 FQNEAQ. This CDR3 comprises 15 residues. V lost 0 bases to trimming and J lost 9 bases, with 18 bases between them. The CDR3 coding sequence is TGTGCCAGCAGCTTAGCTGGCCCTCCATTTGGGGGGCAGTACTTC. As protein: CASSLAGPPFGGQYF.

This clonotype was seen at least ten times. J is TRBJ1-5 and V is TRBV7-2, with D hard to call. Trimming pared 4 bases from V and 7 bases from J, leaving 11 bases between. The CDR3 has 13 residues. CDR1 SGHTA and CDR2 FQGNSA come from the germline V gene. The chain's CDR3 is CASSSSWEQPQHF. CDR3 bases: TGTGCCAGCAGCTCCTCCTGGGAACAGCCCCAGCATTTT. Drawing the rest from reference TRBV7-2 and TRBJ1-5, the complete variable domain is GAGVSQSPSNKVTEKGKDVELRCDPISGHTALYWYRQSLGQGLEFLIYFQGNSAPDKSGLPSDRFSAERTGGSVSTLTIQRTQQEDSAVYLCASSSSWEQPQHFGDGTRLSIL.

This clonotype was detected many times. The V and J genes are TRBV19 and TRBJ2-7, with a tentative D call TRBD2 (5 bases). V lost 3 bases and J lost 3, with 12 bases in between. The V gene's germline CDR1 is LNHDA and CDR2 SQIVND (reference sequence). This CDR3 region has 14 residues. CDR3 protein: CASSMFDGNYEQYF. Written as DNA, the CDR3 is TGTGCCAGTAGTATGTTCGACGGGAACTACGAGCAGTACTTC. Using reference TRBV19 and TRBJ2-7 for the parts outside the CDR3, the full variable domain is DGGITQSPKYLFRKEGQNVTLSCEQNLNHDAMYWYRQDPGQGLRLIYYSQIVNDFQKGDIAEGYSVSREKKESFPLTVTSAQKNPTAFYLCASSMFDGNYEQYFGPGTRLTVT.

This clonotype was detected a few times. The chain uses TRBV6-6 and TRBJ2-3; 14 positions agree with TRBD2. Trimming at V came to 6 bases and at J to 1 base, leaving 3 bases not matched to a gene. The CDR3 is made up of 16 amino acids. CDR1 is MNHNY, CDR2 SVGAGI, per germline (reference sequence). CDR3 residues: CASRTSGGAGTDTQYF. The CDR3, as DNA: TGTGCCAGCAGGACTAGCGGGGGGGCCGGCACAGATACGCAGTATTTT.

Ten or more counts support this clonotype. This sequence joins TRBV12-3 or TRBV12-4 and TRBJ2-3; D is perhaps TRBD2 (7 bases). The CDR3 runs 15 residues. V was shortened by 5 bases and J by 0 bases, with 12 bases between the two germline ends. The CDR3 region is CASSRGASSTDTQYF. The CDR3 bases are TGTGCCAGCAGTCGGGGGGCTTCCAGCACAGATACGCAGTATTTT.

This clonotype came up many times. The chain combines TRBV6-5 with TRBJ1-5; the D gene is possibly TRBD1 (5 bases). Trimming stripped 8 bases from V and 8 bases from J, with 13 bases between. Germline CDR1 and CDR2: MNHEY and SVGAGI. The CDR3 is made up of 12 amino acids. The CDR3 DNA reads TGTGCCAGCGGGGCCTTGGGCAAGCCCCAGCATTTT. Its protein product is CASGALGKPQHF.

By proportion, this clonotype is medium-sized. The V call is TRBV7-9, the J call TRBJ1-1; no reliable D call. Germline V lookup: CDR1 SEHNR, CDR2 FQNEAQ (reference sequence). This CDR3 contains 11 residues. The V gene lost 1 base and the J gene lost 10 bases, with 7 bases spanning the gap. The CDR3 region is CASSLGVRAFF. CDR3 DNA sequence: TGTGCCAGCAGCTTAGGCGTGAGAGCTTTCTTT. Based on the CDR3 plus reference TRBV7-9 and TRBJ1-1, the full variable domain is DTGVSQNPRHKITKRGQNVTFRCDPISEHNRLYWYRQTLGQGPEFLTYFQNEAQLEKSRLLSDRFSAERPKGSFSTLEIQRTEQGDSAMYLCASSLGVRAFFGQGTRLTVV.

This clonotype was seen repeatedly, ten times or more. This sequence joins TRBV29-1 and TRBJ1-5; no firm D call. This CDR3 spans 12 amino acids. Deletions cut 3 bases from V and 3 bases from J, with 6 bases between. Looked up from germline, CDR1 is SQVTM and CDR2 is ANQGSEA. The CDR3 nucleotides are TGCAGCGTTGATCGGTACAATCAGCCCCAGCATTTT. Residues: CSVDRYNQPQHF.

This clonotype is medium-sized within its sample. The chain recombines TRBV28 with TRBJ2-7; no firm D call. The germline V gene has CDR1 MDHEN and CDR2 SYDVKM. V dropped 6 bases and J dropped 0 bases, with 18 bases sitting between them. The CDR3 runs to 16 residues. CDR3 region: CASSPRRAAVSYEQYF. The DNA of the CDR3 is TGTGCCAGCAGCCCGCGACGGGCCGCGGTCTCCTACGAGCAGTACTTC.

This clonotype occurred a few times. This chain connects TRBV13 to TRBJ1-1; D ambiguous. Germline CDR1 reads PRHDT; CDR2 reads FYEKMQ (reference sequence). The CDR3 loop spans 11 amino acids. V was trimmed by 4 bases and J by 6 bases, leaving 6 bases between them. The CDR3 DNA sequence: TGTGCCAGCAGCTCCGGGGCTGAAGCTTTCTTT. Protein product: CASSSGAEAFF.

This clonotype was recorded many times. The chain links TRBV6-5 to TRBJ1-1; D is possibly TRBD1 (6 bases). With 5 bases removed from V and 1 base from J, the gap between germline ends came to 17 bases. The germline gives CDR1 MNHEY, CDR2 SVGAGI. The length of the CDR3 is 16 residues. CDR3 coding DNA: TGTGCCAGCAGTCAAGGGGGGGGGCTAAAGAACACTGAAGCTTTCTTT. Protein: CASSQGGGLKNTEAFF.